The clone carrying this T cell receptor beta chain was detected ten times or more. Its antigen is as yet unknown. The data were obtained in a study of T cells in Graves' hyperthyroidism and ophthalmopathy. Whole-study findings and limits: Also found in blood were most expanded thyroid clonotypes above 0.001.

RNA transcripts gave rise to amplified TCR beta CDR3 regions. A first-round RT-PCR of the TCR CDR3 used the HTBI primer set. MiXCR was run by TCRdb on the multiplex PCR reads, yielding one entry per CDR3 protein. The data show roughly 290,000 distinct CDR3 sequences, with over 15% seen just once and approximately 60% held by the top ten. Clinical Activity Scores of at least 3, NOSPECS grades of at least 4 and durations under 3 months characterized ophthalmopathy patients. Isolation of PBMCs was performed on around 9.3 ml fresh peripheral blood. The CDR3 consists of 13 residues. From germline, CDR1 is SGHVS and CDR2 FQNEAQ. V gave up 4 bases and J gave up 2 bases, with 7 bases separating them.

This clonotype was sampled from a woman in her sixties or seventies with Graves' ophthalmopathy. The chain joins TRBV7-8 to TRBJ2-3; D gene unclear. The sequenced sample consisted of blood. CDR3 amino acids: CASSYGFTDTQYF. The CDR3 bases are TGTGCCAGCAGCTATGGGTTCACAGATACGCAGTATTTT.